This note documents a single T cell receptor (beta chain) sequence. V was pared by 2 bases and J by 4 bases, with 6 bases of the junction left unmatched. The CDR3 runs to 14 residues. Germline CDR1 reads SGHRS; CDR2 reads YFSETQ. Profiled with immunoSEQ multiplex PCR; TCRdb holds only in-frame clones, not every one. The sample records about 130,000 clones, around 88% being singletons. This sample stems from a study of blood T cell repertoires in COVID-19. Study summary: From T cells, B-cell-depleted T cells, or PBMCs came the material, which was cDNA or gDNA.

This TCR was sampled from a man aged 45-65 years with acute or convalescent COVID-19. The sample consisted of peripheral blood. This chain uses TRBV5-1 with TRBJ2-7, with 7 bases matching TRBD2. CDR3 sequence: CASSFGGSGYEQYF. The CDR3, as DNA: TGCGCCAGCAGCTTCGGCGGGAGCGGATACGAGCAGTACTTC.